Below are 27 T cell receptor beta chains sequenced from a single sample in a study of blood T cell repertoires in COVID-19. Using immunoSEQ multiplex PCR, the repertoire was profiled, and TCRdb retains in-frame clones only, with some absent. This sample has about 170,000 clones, with 88% found just once. The sample comprised peripheral blood. All receptors derive from a man aged 60 to 69 with acute or convalescent COVID-19.

This chain links TRBV5-4 with TRBJ2-2; maybe TRBD1 (6 bases). V lost 7 bases to trimming and J lost 7 bases, with 14 bases between them. The germline V gene encodes CDR1 SGHNT and CDR2 YYREEE (reference sequence). The CDR3 has 13 residues. The CDR3 here is CASRDTGSGELFF. As DNA, the CDR3 is TGTGCCAGCCGAGACACAGGGAGCGGGGAGCTGTTTTTT.

Only one count was recorded for this clone. The V call is TRBV19, the J call TRBJ1-2, with D tentatively TRBD1 (5 bases). The V end lost 1 base, the J end lost 1 base, and 10 bases lay between the germline ends. The germline CDR1 and CDR2 sequences are LNHDA and SQIVND (reference sequence). The CDR3 is 15 amino acids. The CDR3 spells CASSIGGDGNYGYTF. Written as DNA, the CDR3 is TGTGCCAGTAGTATAGGGGGGGACGGTAACTATGGCTACACCTTC.

The chain has TRBV18 and TRBJ1-3; D unclear. This CDR3 contains 13 residues. The V end lost 4 bases, the J end lost 7 bases, and 11 bases lay between the germline ends. The germline V gene encodes CDR1 KGHSH and CDR2 LQKENI. CDR3 bases: TGTGCCAGCTCACAAACAAGTTCTAACACCATATATTTT. This encodes CASSQTSSNTIYF. The entire variable domain, with the rest obtained from reference TRBV18 and TRBJ1-3, is as follows: NAGVMQNPRHLVRRRGQEARLRCSPMKGHSHVYWYRQLPEEGLKFMVYLQKENIIDESGMPKERFSAEFPKEGPSILRIQQVVRGDSAAYFCASSQTSSNTIYFGEGSWLTVV.

The V and J genes are TRBV6-1 and TRBJ1-2; D not certain. From germline, CDR1 is MNHNS and CDR2 SASEGT. Deletions cut 1 base from V and 4 bases from J, with 13 bases between. This CDR3 is built from 15 residues. In DNA, the CDR3 is TGTGCCAGCAGTGAAGGTCCTACTAATGTCTATGGCTACACCTTC. Translation gives CASSEGPTNVYGYTF.

V gene TRBV11-3 combines with J gene TRBJ1-2; D is unresolved. Germline loops: CDR1 SGHNT, CDR2 YENEEA. CDR3 size: 15 residues. Trimming took off 4 bases at V and 2 bases at J, with 14 bases between the two ends. CDR3 sequence (DNA): TGTGCCAGCAGCTCCCCTAGAGGGTTGAACTATGGCTACACCTTC. This encodes CASSSPRGLNYGYTF. Together with reference TRBV11-3 and TRBJ1-2, the CDR3 gives the full variable domain: EAGVVQSPRYKIIEKKQPVAFWCNPISGHNTLYWYLQNLGQGPELLIRYENEEAVDDSQLPKDRFSAERLKGVDSTLKIQPAELGDSAVYLCASSSPRGLNYGYTFGSGTRLTVV.

This clone showed up just once. The J gene is TRBJ1-1, the V gene TRBV20-1, with D possibly TRBD1 on 5 matching bases. Germline-derived CDR1 and CDR2 are DFQATT and SNEGSKA (reference sequence). The CDR3 is made up of 13 amino acids. V was cut by 3 bases and J by 2 bases, with 10 bases left in between. CDR3 nucleotides: TGCAGTGCTAGTACCAGGGCTAACACTGAAGCTTTCTTT. Translating it yields CSASTRANTEAFF.

The chain has TRBV11-1 and TRBJ1-2, with 8 bases matching TRBD1. With V trimmed by 2 bases and J by 3 bases, 2 bases remained unmatched. Germline CDR1 reads SGHAT; CDR2 reads FQDESV (reference sequence). The CDR3 is made up of 14 amino acids. The CDR3 nucleotides are TGTGCCAGCAGCTTACAGACAGGGGACTATGGCTACACCTTC. This codes for CASSLQTGDYGYTF.

This clone has only one observation. V is TRBV9 and J is TRBJ1-2; D might be TRBD1 (6 bases). The CDR3 is made up of 13 amino acids. Trimming left V 4 bases short and J 0 bases short, with 7 bases between. Per germline, CDR1 SGDLS and CDR2 YYNGEE. CDR3 sequence reads: CASSQGTNYGYTF. The CDR3 DNA reads TGTGCCAGCAGCCAGGGGACTAACTATGGCTACACCTTC.

This clone appeared a few times. The chain uses TRBV29-1 and TRBJ1-2, with 9 bases identical to TRBD1. Germline V lookup: CDR1 SQVTM, CDR2 ANQGSEA. Trimming removed 7 bases from V and 8 bases from J; junction bases left unmatched: 8. This CDR3 contains 12 residues. In nucleotides, the CDR3 is TGCAGCGGCAAACAGGGGGCGCGGGGCTACACCTTC. It yields the protein CSGKQGARGYTF. The full variable domain, completed using reference TRBV29-1 and TRBJ1-2, is SAVISQKPSRDICQRGTSLTIQCQVDSQVTMMFWYRQQPGQSLTLIATANQGSEATYESGFVIDKFPISRPNLTFSTLTVSNMSPEDSSIYLCSGKQGARGYTFGSGTRLTVV.

The chain combines TRBV7-2 with TRBJ1-3; 8 positions match TRBD1. Trimming cost V 5 bases and J 0 bases; bases outside gene matches: 6. From germline, CDR1 is SGHTA and CDR2 FQGNSA. CDR3 size: 16 residues. The CDR3 sequence: CASSLPTGGSGNTIYF. CDR3 coding DNA: TGTGCCAGCAGCCTACCCACAGGGGGCTCTGGAAACACCATATATTTT.

The V call is TRBV5-6, the J call TRBJ2-2; unclear D gene. The CDR3 is 13 residues long. Per the germline V gene, CDR1 is SGHDT and CDR2 is YYEEEE. Deletions cut 2 bases from V and 3 bases from J, with 5 bases between. CDR3 sequence (DNA): TGTGCCAGCAGCTTTTCATACACCGGGGAGCTGTTTTTT. Translating it yields CASSFSYTGELFF.

The chain employs TRBV6-5 and TRBJ1-5; the match to TRBD1 covers 8 bases. CDR1 is MNHEY and CDR2 is SVGAGI in the germline V gene. This CDR3 is built from 13 residues. V shed 5 bases and J 6 bases; nucleotides not matched to a gene: 3. The DNA for the CDR3 is TGTGCCAGCAGTCTCGACAGGGGTCAGCCCCAGCATTTT. Protein product: CASSLDRGQPQHF.

In DNA, the CDR3 is TGCGCCAGCAGCCAAGATCCGGCGGCTGGGAATGAAAAACTGTTTTTT. It is translated as CASSQDPAAGNEKLFF. The chain employs TRBV4-1 and TRBJ1-4; D is uncertain. Germline V CDR1 and CDR2: MGHRA, YSYEKL. V shed 0 bases and J shed 5 bases, with 13 bases lying between them. This CDR3 has 16 amino acids.

This clone has just one count. This chain connects TRBV19 to TRBJ1-5; TRBD1 aligns across 10 bases. The V and J ends lost 5 bases and 10 bases, in that order; junction bases with no gene match: 5. This CDR3 contains 13 residues. Germline V gene data show CDR1 as LNHDA and CDR2 as SQIVND (reference sequence). CDR3 protein: CASSVGQGGPQHF. CDR3 sequence (DNA): TGTGCCAGTAGTGTCGGACAGGGGGGTCCCCAGCATTTT.

The rearrangement joins TRBV21-1 to TRBJ2-5; the table calls TRBD1, which could not be checked here. TRBV21-1 is termed a pseudogene. The CDR3 covers 14 residues. CDR3 amino acids: CASSNYRGLETQYF. Written as DNA, the CDR3 is TGTGCCAGCAGCAACTACAGGGGTTTGGAGACCCAGTACTTC.

The J gene is TRBJ1-2, the V gene TRBV19; 7 bases line up with TRBD1. The CDR3 runs to 12 residues. The V segment lost 5 bases and the J segment 10 bases; nucleotides outside the gene matches: 7. The V gene's germline CDR1 is LNHDA and CDR2 SQIVND (reference sequence). CDR3 sequence reads: CASSGRGFDYTF. The CDR3 region has the DNA TGTGCCAGTAGTGGCAGGGGGTTTGACTACACCTTC.

The V call is TRBV6-5, the J call TRBJ1-1; no firm D call. V lost 10 bases and J 0 bases, leaving 12 bases between the germline ends. The V gene's germline CDR1 is MNHEY and CDR2 SVGAGI. The length of the CDR3 is 13 residues. The CDR3 reads CAITTTMNTEAFF. DNA of the CDR3: TGTGCCATTACCACGACTATGAACACTGAAGCTTTCTTT.

This chain joins TRBV2 and TRBJ2-7; 7 nucleotides line up with TRBD1. Germline CDR1 reads SNHLY; CDR2 reads FYNNEI. The CDR3 runs to 16 residues. V shed 2 bases, J shed 2 bases, and the junction held 9 bases outside the gene matches. The CDR3 sequence: CASSEIPGTATYEQYV. The CDR3 DNA is TGTGCCAGCAGTGAAATCCCCGGGACAGCCACCTACGAGCAGTACGTC.

V usage is TRBV5-1 and J usage is TRBJ1-2, with TRBD1 matching over 10 bases. Trimming at V came to 5 bases and at J to 3 bases, leaving 7 bases not matched to a gene. CDR3 length: 15 residues. CDR1 SGHRS and CDR2 YFSETQ come from the germline V gene. The CDR3 sequence: CASRVTGGADYGYTF. In nucleotides, the CDR3 is TGCGCCAGCAGAGTGACAGGGGGCGCCGACTATGGCTACACCTTC.

This clone was recorded once. This chain uses TRBV11-2 with TRBJ2-1; no reliable D call. Trimming cost V 5 bases and J 3 bases, with 8 bases left between them. Germline lookup yields CDR1 SGHAT and CDR2 FQNNGV. The length of the CDR3 is 13 residues. The DNA for the CDR3 is TGTGCCAGCAGCCCCGGTGGCTACAATGAGCAGTTCTTC. This sequence encodes CASSPGGYNEQFF.

This chain uses TRBV19 with TRBJ1-3; D unclear. This CDR3 comprises 14 residues. Germline CDR1 and CDR2: LNHDA and SQIVND (reference sequence). V shed 4 bases and J shed 4 bases, with 11 bases lying between them. CDR3 region: CASSTETLGNTIYF. CDR3 bases: TGTGCCAGTAGTACGGAGACCCTGGGAAACACCATATATTTT. Complete variable domain (other parts from reference TRBV19 and TRBJ1-3): DGGITQSPKYLFRKEGQNVTLSCEQNLNHDAMYWYRQDPGQGLRLIYYSQIVNDFQKGDIAEGYSVSREKKESFPLTVTSAQKNPTAFYLCASSTETLGNTIYFGEGSWLTVV.

This chain links TRBV10-2 with TRBJ1-5; possible D gene TRBD1, 6 bases. The CDR3 is 15 residues long. CDR1 and CDR2 from the germline V gene are WSHSY and SAAADI. Between the trimmed V and J ends, which lost 3 bases and 3 bases, there was a span of 12 bases. The CDR3 DNA reads as TGCGCCAGCAGTGATTCGGGGGGCGTCAATCAGCCCCAGCATTTT. Translation: CASSDSGGVNQPQHF.

V and J are TRBV4-1 and TRBJ2-7, with 10 nucleotides matching TRBD2. The germline CDR1 and CDR2 sequences are MGHRA and YSYEKL. Trimming removed 1 base from V and 5 bases from J; junction bases left unmatched: 5. This CDR3 has 15 amino acids. This chain's CDR3 is CASSQGVGTSDEQYF. DNA for the CDR3: TGCGCCAGCAGCCAAGGGGTGGGGACTAGCGACGAGCAGTACTTC.

The chain joins TRBV3-1 (or the pseudogene TRBV3-2) to TRBJ1-2, with D tentatively TRBD1 (5 bases). CDR1 is LGHDT, CDR2 YNNKEL, per germline (reference sequence). With 1 base removed from V and 8 bases from J, the gap between germline ends came to 14 bases. CDR3 length: 14 residues. Here the CDR3 DNA reads TGTGCCAGCAGCCAAGGACGGGGGTCCGGGGGCTACACCTTC. The encoded protein is CASSQGRGSGGYTF.

The J gene is TRBJ1-2, the V gene TRBV30, with 7 positions matching TRBD1. The junction had 8 bases not matched to a gene; V was cut back by 3 bases and J by 4 bases. Germline V gene data show CDR1 as GTSNPN and CDR2 as SVGIG (reference sequence). There are 14 residues in the CDR3. CDR3 region: CAWREQGSRYGYTF. The CDR3 DNA reads as TGTGCCTGGAGGGAACAGGGGTCCCGCTATGGCTACACCTTC. The variable domain in full, completed from reference TRBV30 and TRBJ1-2, reads SQTIHQWPATLVQPVGSPLSLECTVEGTSNPNLYWYRQAAGRGLQLLFYSVGIGQISSEVPQNLSASRPQDRQFILSSKKLLLSDSGFYLCAWREQGSRYGYTFGSGTRLTVV.

This clone came up many times. The J gene is TRBJ1-1, the V gene TRBV7-9; D remains unclear. The germline CDR1 and CDR2 sequences are SEHNR and FQNEAQ (reference sequence). The CDR3 covers 12 residues. Trimming cost V 4 bases and J 7 bases, with 10 bases left between them. CDR3 residues: CASSSPPGEAFF. The CDR3, as DNA: TGTGCCAGCAGCTCACCCCCAGGTGAAGCTTTCTTT.

V usage is TRBV11-2 and J usage is TRBJ1-2, with unresolved D. CDR1 is SGHAT and CDR2 is FQNNGV in the germline V gene. V lost 0 bases to trimming and J lost 2 bases, with 10 bases between them. This CDR3 has 15 amino acids. The CDR3 bases are TGTGCCAGCAGCTTAGATCACGGGTACAACTATGGCTACACCTTC. Its translation: CASSLDHGYNYGYTF.